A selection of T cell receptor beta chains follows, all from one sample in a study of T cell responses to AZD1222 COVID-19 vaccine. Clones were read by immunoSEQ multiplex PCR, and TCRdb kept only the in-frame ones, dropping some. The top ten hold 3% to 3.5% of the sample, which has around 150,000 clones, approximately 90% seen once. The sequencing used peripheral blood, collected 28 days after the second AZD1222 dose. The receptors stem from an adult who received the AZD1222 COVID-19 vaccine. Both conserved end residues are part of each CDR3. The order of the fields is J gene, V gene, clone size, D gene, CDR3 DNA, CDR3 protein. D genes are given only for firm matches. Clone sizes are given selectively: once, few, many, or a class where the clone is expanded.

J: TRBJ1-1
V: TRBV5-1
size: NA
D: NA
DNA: TGCGCCAGCAGCCCGGGACCAGGGAACACTGAAGCTTTCTTT
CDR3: CASSPGPGNTEAFF

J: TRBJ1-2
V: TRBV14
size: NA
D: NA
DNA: TGTGCCAGCAGCCAAGGCCGACAGGCCGGCTACACCTTC
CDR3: CASSQGRQAGYTF

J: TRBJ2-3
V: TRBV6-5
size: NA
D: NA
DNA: TGTGCCAGCAGTTACGGGGCTACCCCGGGAGATACGCAGTATTTT
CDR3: CASSYGATPGDTQYF

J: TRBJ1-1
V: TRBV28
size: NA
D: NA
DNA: TGTGCCAGCAGTTTAAAAGTGAACACTGAAGCTTTCTTT
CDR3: CASSLKVNTEAFF

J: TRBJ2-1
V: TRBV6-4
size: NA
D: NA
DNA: TGTGCCAGCAGTGACAGGGATGGGAATGAGCAGTTCTTC
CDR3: CASSDRDGNEQFF

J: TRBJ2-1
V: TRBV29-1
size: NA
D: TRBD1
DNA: TGCAGCACCCGACAGGGGGCTGGTCGTGAGCAGTTCTTC
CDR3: CSTRQGAGREQFF

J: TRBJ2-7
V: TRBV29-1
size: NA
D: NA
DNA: TGCAGCGTTGAAGATCCGGGGGTCCCCTACGAGCAGTACTTC
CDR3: CSVEDPGVPYEQYF

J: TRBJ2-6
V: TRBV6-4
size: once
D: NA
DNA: TGTGCCAGCCGGTCTGGGGCCAACGTCCTGACTTTC
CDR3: CASRSGANVLTF

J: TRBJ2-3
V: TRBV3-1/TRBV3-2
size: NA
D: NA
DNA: TGTGCCAGCAGCCAAGAGGTCCTCCCAACAGATACGCAGTATTTT
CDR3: CASSQEVLPTDTQYF

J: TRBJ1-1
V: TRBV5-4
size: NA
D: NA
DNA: TGTGCCAGCAGCTTGGCCCCCGTGTCCGGGAACACTGAAGCTTTCTTT
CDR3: CASSLAPVSGNTEAFF

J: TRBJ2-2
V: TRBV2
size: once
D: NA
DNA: TGTGCCAGCAGTGAAGCGCGGAGGGGGATGGACACCGGGGAGCTGTTTTTT
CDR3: CASSEARRGMDTGELFF

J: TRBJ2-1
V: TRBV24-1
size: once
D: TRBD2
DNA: TGTGCCACCAGTGATTGGACTAGCGAGGCCTACAATGAGCAGTTCTTC
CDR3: CATSDWTSEAYNEQFF

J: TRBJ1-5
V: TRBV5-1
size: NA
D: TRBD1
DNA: TGCGCCAGCAGCTTGCCGGTGGTATTAGGACAGGAGCCTTCCCAGCCCCAGCATTTT
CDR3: CASSLPVVLGQEPSQPQHF

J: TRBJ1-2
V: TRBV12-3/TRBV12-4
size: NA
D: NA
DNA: TGTGCCAGCAGTTTAAGGACAACCCCCGGCTACACCTTC
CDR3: CASSLRTTPGYTF

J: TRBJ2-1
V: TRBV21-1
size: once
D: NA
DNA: TGTGCCAGCAGCCTCCCAAACCTCTCCTACAATGAGCAGTTCTTC
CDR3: CASSLPNLSYNEQFF

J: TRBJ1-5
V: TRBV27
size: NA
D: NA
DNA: TGTGCCAGCAGTTATCGGAGCAATCAGCCCCAGCATTTT
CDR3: CASSYRSNQPQHF

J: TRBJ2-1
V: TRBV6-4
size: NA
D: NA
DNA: TGTGCCAGCACCTCCGGCGAAGCGAGTGAGCAGTTCTTC
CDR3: CASTSGEASEQFF

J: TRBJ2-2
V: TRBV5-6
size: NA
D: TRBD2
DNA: TGTGCCAGCAGCTTGGGGCCGGGACTAGCGAACACCGGGGAGCTGTTTTTT
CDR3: CASSLGPGLANTGELFF

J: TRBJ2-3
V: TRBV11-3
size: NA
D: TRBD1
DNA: TGTGCCAGCAGCTTCCTTGGACAGGGGGCTTCAGATACGCAGTATTTT
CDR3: CASSFLGQGASDTQYF

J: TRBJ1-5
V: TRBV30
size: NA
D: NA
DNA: TGTGCCTGGAGTGTACGGGTCGGGCAGCCCCAGCATTTT
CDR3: CAWSVRVGQPQHF

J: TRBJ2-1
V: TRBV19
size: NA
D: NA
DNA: TGTGCCAGTAGTATTGGGAGACGGAGAGACAATGAGCAGTTCTTC
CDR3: CASSIGRRRDNEQFF

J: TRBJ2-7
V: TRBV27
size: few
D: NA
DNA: TGTGCCAGCAGTTTAAGGTACGCCTACGAGCAGTACTTC
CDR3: CASSLRYAYEQYF

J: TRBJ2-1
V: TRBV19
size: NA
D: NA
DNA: TGTGCCAGTAACCTTGCGGCCTCCTACAATGAGCAGTTCTTC
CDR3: CASNLAASYNEQFF

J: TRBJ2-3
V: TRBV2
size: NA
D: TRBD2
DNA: TGTGCCACCGGAGCGGGAGAAGGGGATACGCAGTATTTT
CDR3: CATGAGEGDTQYF

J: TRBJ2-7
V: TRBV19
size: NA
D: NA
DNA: TGTGCCAGTAGCCCTAGGAGAGGCGCTTTGGGCTACGAGCAGTACTTC
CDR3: CASSPRRGALGYEQYF

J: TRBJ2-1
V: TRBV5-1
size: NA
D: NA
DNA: TGCGCCAGCAGCAAAAGCGGCATCGGAGAGCAGTTCTTC
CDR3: CASSKSGIGEQFF